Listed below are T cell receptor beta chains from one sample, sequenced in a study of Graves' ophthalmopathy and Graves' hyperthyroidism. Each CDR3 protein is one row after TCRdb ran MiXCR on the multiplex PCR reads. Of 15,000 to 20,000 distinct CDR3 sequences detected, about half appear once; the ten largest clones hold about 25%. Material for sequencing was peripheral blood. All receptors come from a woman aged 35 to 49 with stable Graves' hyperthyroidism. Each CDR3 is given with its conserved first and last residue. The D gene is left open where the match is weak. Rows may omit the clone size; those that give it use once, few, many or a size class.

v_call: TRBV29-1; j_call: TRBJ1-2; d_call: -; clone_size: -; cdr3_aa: CSVEGSTNYGYTF; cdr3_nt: TGCAGCGTTGAGGGCAGTACCAACTATGGCTACACCTTC
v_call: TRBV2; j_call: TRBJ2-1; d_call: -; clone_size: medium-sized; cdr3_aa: CASAAGQSSYNEQFF; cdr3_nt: TGTGCCAGCGCCGCGGGACAGAGCTCCTACAATGAGCAGTTCTTC
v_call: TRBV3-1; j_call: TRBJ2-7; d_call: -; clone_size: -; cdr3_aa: CARSQASQQYF; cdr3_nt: TGTGCCCGCAGCCAAGCCAGTCAGCAGTACTTC
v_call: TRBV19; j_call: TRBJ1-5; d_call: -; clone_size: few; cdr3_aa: CASSIDGGQPQHF; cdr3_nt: TGTGCCAGTAGTATAGATGGAGGTCAGCCCCAGCATTTT
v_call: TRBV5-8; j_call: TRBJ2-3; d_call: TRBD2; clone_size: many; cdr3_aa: CASSVLAGALTDTQYF; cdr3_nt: TGTGCCAGCAGCGTCCTAGCGGGGGCCCTCACAGATACGCAGTATTTT
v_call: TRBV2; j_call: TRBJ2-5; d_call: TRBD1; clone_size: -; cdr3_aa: CASSDRGRSGRETQYF; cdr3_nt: TGTGCCAGCAGCGACAGGGGGCGAAGTGGGCGAGAGACCCAGTACTTC
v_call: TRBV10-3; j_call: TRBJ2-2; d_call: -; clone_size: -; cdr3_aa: CAINRVDDTGELFF; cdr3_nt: TGTGCCATCAACAGGGTCGACGACACTGGGGAGCTGTTTTTT
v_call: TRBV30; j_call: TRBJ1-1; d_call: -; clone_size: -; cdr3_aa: CAWSELGITEAFF; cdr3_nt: TGTGCCTGGAGTGAACTCGGGATCACTGAAGCTTTCTTT
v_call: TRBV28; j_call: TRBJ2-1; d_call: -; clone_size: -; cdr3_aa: CASSLQGTEQFF; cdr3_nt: TGTGCCAGCAGTTTGCAGGGGACTGAGCAGTTCTTC
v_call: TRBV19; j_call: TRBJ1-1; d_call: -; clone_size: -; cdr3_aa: CASSPGRANTAAFF; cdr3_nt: TGTGCCAGTAGCCCGGGTAGGGCTAACACTGCAGCTTTCTTT
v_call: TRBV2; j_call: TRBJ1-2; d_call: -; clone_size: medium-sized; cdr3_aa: CASSVVVSDGYTF; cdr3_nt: TGTGCCAGCAGTGTTGTGGTGTCGGACGGCTACACCTTC